This TCR beta chain was sequenced during a study of vaccination and CD4 T cells after COVID-19. As for the study in general: With several mild cases and one severe, convalescent patients were SARS-CoV-2 positive by nasal swab PCR. Post-vaccine sampling followed dose two by a median about 72 days (range 14 to 241). Cells received overlapping spike peptides from SARS-CoV-2, HCoV-NL63, HCoV-OC43 and HCoV-229E as stimulation.

The treatment denotes: roughly nine-day PBMC culture with coronavirus spike peptide pools or control peptides (ViraFEST assay). Germline CDR1 is SGHAT and CDR2 is FQNNGV. The CDR3 has 15 residues. About this clonotype: The target antigen is unknown. The junction does not match germline at one end; this may be a read error.

The Oncomine TCR Beta short-read assay was applied to DNA of cultured CD4+ T cells. The genomic DNA was obtained from cultured CD4+ T cells by extraction with the QIAamp micro DNA kit. TCRdb used MiXCR to reprocess the PCR reads, holding one entry per CDR3 protein. Of over 5,500 distinct CDR3 sequences in the sample, under 65% were seen once. The rearrangement uses TRBV11-2 and TRBJ2-2; D remains ambiguous. Sequencing was carried out using CD4+ T cells from blood, cultured in vitro. The sequence was obtained from a human donor who had recovered from COVID-19. CDR3 loop: CASSVDPSDTGELFF. In DNA, the CDR3 is TGTGCCAGCAGCGTAGACCCTTCGGACACCGGGGAGCTGTTTTTT.